The 14 T cell receptor beta chains below come from one sample, sequenced in a study of blood T cells in healthy people across ages (dated by TCRdb to about 2015). Library preparation employed 5' RACE. TCRdb lists the instrument as Illumina HiSeq 2500. A second PCR of about 7 to 12 cycles was performed with a sample-barcoded 5' primer and a J-beta primer mix. TCRdb cleaned the public reads at Q25 with fastp, built clones with MiXCR and kept in-frame beta chains. Rows matching on CDR3 protein sequence are summarized as one entry with the most common DNA and genes. Across this sample there are about 800,000 distinct CDR3 sequences, with roughly 25% seen only once. In total, the top ten clones hold around 3.6% of the sample. These same data were also listed under a study on T cells of mothers and their children.

Sequencing input: blood. The receptors originated from a boy aged 5 to 17 in good health.

This clonotype was seen a handful of times. The CDR3 loop reads CASSLRQGNSPLHF. The CDR3 coding sequence is TGTGCCAGCAGTTTACGACAGGGAAATTCACCCCTCCACTTT. The chain combines TRBV12-3 or TRBV12-4 with TRBJ1-6, with 7 bases fitting TRBD1. The junction had 2 bases not matched to a gene; V was cut back by 2 bases and J by 7 bases. The CDR3 is 14 residues long.

The rearrangement links TRBV7-2 to TRBJ2-3; TRBD2 aligns across 8 bases. The CDR3 is 14 amino acids. Germline-derived CDR1 and CDR2 are SGHTA and FQGNSA. Trimming cost V 4 bases and J 6 bases; bases outside gene matches: 6. The CDR3 DNA follows: TGTGCCAGCAGCTCTCGGGGGGGCCTCGATACGCAGTATTTT. Protein sequence: CASSSRGGLDTQYF.

CDR3 bases: TGTGCCAGCTCACCGCTACAGGGACAGGGTAATTCACCCCTCCACTTT. It is translated as CASSPLQGQGNSPLHF. The chain carries TRBV18 and TRBJ1-6; TRBD1 matches 9 bases. V was pared by 3 bases and J by 6 bases, with 6 bases of the junction left unmatched. The CDR3 is made up of 16 amino acids. Germline V gene sequence: CDR1 KGHSH, CDR2 LQKENI.

This clonotype showed up many times. This chain joins TRBV7-2 and TRBJ2-3, with D maybe TRBD1 (5 bases). V lost 1 base, J lost 1 base, and 15 bases lay in between. Looked up from germline, CDR1 is SGHTA and CDR2 is FQGNSA. The CDR3 has 17 amino acids. As DNA, the CDR3 is TGTGCCAGCAGCTTAGGCGGTAGACAGATCCGCACAGATACGCAGTATTTT. This gives the protein CASSLGGRQIRTDTQYF.

The chain's CDR3 is CASSSRDRDMNTEAFF. CDR3 nucleotide sequence: TGTGCCAGCAGCTCCCGGGACAGGGACATGAACACTGAAGCTTTCTTT. The V call is TRBV11-2, the J call TRBJ1-1; 9 nucleotides match TRBD1. CDR1 is SGHAT and CDR2 is FQNNGV in the germline V gene. J lost 0 bases, V lost 4 bases, and 6 bases had no gene match. The CDR3 length is 16 residues.

This clonotype was seen more than once but under ten times. This chain connects TRBV9 to TRBJ2-3; D may be TRBD1 (6 bases). CDR3 length: 13 amino acids. Germline-derived CDR1 and CDR2 are SGDLS and YYNGEE. The V gene lost 3 bases and the J gene lost 5 bases, with 10 bases spanning the gap. The CDR3 DNA sequence: TGTGCCAGCAGCGCGGGGACACTAGATACGCAGTATTTT. It translates to CASSAGTLDTQYF.

The gene calls are TRBV11-2 and TRBJ2-7, with D possibly matching TRBD1 (6 bases). Germline V gene sequence: CDR1 SGHAT, CDR2 FQNNGV. Trimming removed 5 bases at V and 3 bases at J, with 14 bases between. The CDR3 runs to 14 residues. Here the CDR3 reads CASSPQGFDYEQYF. The CDR3 nucleotides read TGTGCCAGCAGCCCGCAGGGGTTTGACTACGAGCAGTACTTC.

This chain links TRBV7-9 with TRBJ2-1; D is perhaps TRBD2 (5 bases). CDR1 and CDR2 (germline): SEHNR, FQNEAQ (reference sequence). The CDR3 is made up of 15 amino acids. V lost 5 bases and J 4 bases, leaving 15 bases between the germline ends. CDR3 sequence (DNA): TGTGCCAGCAGCGAGAGGACTTTCCTATACAATGAGCAGTTCTTC. This codes for CASSERTFLYNEQFF. Complete variable domain (other parts from reference TRBV7-9 and TRBJ2-1): DTGVSQNPRHKITKRGQNVTFRCDPISEHNRLYWYRQTLGQGPEFLTYFQNEAQLEKSRLLSDRFSAERPKGSFSTLEIQRTEQGDSAMYLCASSERTFLYNEQFFGPGTRLTVL.

This clonotype turned up a few times. The germline gene is not matched at one end of the junction; a read error may be the cause. V is TRBV4-3 and J is TRBJ2-7; TRBD1 aligns across 10 bases. The CDR3 runs to 16 residues. The germline V gene encodes CDR1 LGHNA and CDR2 YSLEER. The CDR3 sequence is CASSLLRTGGKNELYF. CDR3 sequence (DNA): TGCGCCAGCAGCCTCCTGAGGACAGGGGGAAAGAACGAGCTGTACTTC.

This clonotype was seen a handful of times. V usage is TRBV28 and J usage is TRBJ1-5, with D possibly matching TRBD1 (5 bases). The germline V gene encodes CDR1 MDHEN and CDR2 SYDVKM. V lost 4 bases, J lost 2 bases, and 15 bases lay in between. The CDR3 length is 16 residues. The CDR3 region is CASSYTGTGGNQPQHF. The CDR3, as DNA: TGTGCCAGCAGTTACACCGGGACGGGGGGCAATCAGCCCCAGCATTTT.

This clonotype has ten or more counts. The chain combines TRBV6-4 with TRBJ2-3, with 13 nucleotides matching TRBD2. The CDR3 runs to 15 residues. V was pared by 4 bases and J by 3 bases, with 1 base of the junction left unmatched. CDR1 and CDR2 (germline): MRHNA, SNTAGT. This CDR3 reads CASSATSGGTDTQYF. The CDR3 DNA is TGTGCCAGCAGTGCGACTAGCGGGGGGACAGATACGCAGTATTTT.

V gene TRBV20-1 combines with J gene TRBJ1-1; D is possibly TRBD1 (6 bases). The CDR3 loop spans 13 amino acids. Germline CDR1 is DFQATT and CDR2 is SNEGSKA (reference sequence). V lost 8 bases and J 0 bases, leaving 13 bases between the germline ends. DNA of the CDR3: TGCAGTCCATCGGACAGTCTGAACACTGAAGCTTTCTTT. It encodes CSPSDSLNTEAFF.

This clonotype has just a few counts. This chain links TRBV24-1 with TRBJ2-1, with D maybe TRBD1 (6 bases). V was pared by 4 bases and J by 2 bases, with 11 bases between. Germline lookup yields CDR1 KGHDR and CDR2 SFDVKD. There are 15 residues in the CDR3. The CDR3 sequence: CATSDPGAPYNEQFF. The CDR3 nucleotides are TGTGCCACCAGTGACCCAGGGGCCCCCTACAATGAGCAGTTCTTC.

The chain joins TRBV15 to TRBJ2-1; the D gene is possibly TRBD1 (6 bases). Germline lookup yields CDR1 LNHNV and CDR2 YYDKDF (reference sequence). CDR3 length equals 14 residues. V dropped 3 bases and J dropped 10 bases, with 16 bases sitting between them. The CDR3 sequence is CATSSALTGNEQFF. The CDR3 DNA reads TGTGCCACCAGCAGTGCACTGACAGGCAACGAGCAGTTCTTC. The full variable domain, rest sourced from reference TRBV15 and TRBJ2-1, is DAMVIQNPRYQVTQFGKPVTLSCSQTLNHNVMYWYQQKSSQAPKLLFHYYDKDFNNEADTPDNFQSRRPNTSFCFLDIRSPGLGDTAMYLCATSSALTGNEQFFGPGTRLTVL.